These 29 T cell receptor beta chains share one sample of origin, sequenced in a study of Graves' ophthalmopathy and Graves' hyperthyroidism. Using RNA transcripts, the TCR beta CDR3 regions were amplified. An opening RT-PCR round employed HTBI primers and preceded a second-round multiplex PCR. TCRdb itself ran the multiplex PCR reads through MiXCR, one entry per CDR3 protein. The sample gives about 660,000 distinct CDR3 sequences, more than 40% of which show up once; about 3.3% is in the top ten. The specimen was peripheral blood. The source of these receptors is an adult man with Graves' ophthalmopathy.

This chain links TRBV10-3 with TRBJ2-6; no firm D call. The V end lost 6 bases, the J end lost 1 base, and 10 bases lay between the germline ends. Germline CDR1 is ENHRY and CDR2 is SYGVKD. This CDR3 is built from 15 residues. The CDR3 bases are TGTGCCATCAGCGCAGACAAGTCTGGGGCCAACGTCCTGACTTTC. It is translated as CAISADKSGANVLTF.

Concerning this clonotype: This may be a read error: a much more frequent sequence differs by one nucleotide. The chain employs TRBV6-5 and TRBJ1-2; 11 bases map to TRBD1. The CDR3 covers 15 residues. The germline V gene has CDR1 MNHEY and CDR2 SVGAGI. In nucleotides, the CDR3 is TGTGCCATCAGTTACTTCCGGACAGGGGGCGGAGGCTACACCTTC. As protein: CAISYFRTGGGGYTF.

This clonotype was seen ten or more times. The rearrangement uses TRBV5-1 and TRBJ1-2; D unclear. The germline V and J ends were trimmed by 1 base and 4 bases, with 8 bases remaining between them. CDR3 size: 13 residues. Germline CDR1 reads SGHRS; CDR2 reads YFSETQ. The CDR3 coding sequence is TGCGCCAGCAGCTTGACAGCCAGCTATGGCTACACCTTC. Its translation is CASSLTASYGYTF.

This clonotype was detected once. A read error is possible here, since a much larger clone lies one base away. The chain links TRBV5-4 to TRBJ2-7; 7 nucleotides line up with TRBD2. CDR1 is SGHNT and CDR2 is YYREEE in the germline V gene (reference sequence). V gave up 0 bases and J gave up 6 bases; unmatched junction bases: 12. The CDR3 has 16 amino acids. The CDR3 region has the DNA TGTGCCAGCAGCTTGGAGGGACTAACGGGTGTGGCCGAGCAGTACTTC. Translation gives CASSLEGLTGVAEQYF.

Only a few counts were recorded for this clonotype. This sequence joins TRBV6-6 and TRBJ1-2; D perhaps matches TRBD1 (5 bases). V shed 1 base and J shed 3 bases, with 18 bases lying between them. The CDR3 totals 17 residues. Germline values: CDR1 MNHNY, CDR2 SVGAGI (reference sequence). The CDR3 DNA reads as TGTGCCAGCAGTTACTTAGGTGTAGGGGAGATGCACTATGGCTACACCTTC. Translated, it gives CASSYLGVGEMHYGYTF.

As for this clonotype: This may stem from a read error, because a much larger clone lies one nucleotide away. The chain uses TRBV20-1 and TRBJ2-7; D is unclear. CDR3 length: 11 residues. Germline-derived CDR1 and CDR2 are DFQATT and SNEGSKA (reference sequence). The CDR3 region has the DNA TGCAGTGCTAGACGGGCCTACGGGCAGTACTTC. This gives the protein CSARRAYGQYF.

The sample holds many counts of this clonotype. J is TRBJ2-2 and V is TRBV20-1; D remains unclear. CDR1 is DFQATT, CDR2 SNEGSKA, per germline (reference sequence). The CDR3 length is 15 residues. The V and J ends lost 1 base and 3 bases respectively, with 12 bases between them. In DNA, the CDR3 is TGCAGTGCTAGAGCTCCGGAGTCCGACACCGGGGAGCTGTTTTTT. Translating gives CSARAPESDTGELFF.

This clonotype was seen at least ten times. The chain recombines TRBV7-2 with TRBJ2-7; 10 nucleotides match TRBD1. The CDR3 totals 14 residues. V gave up 5 bases and J gave up 2 bases; unmatched junction bases: 3. Germline V lookup: CDR1 SGHTA, CDR2 FQGNSA. The CDR3 loop reads CASSVDRGAYEQYF. CDR3 DNA sequence: TGTGCCAGCAGCGTGGACAGGGGGGCCTACGAGCAGTACTTC.

This clonotype was seen repeatedly, ten times or more. This chain connects TRBV5-1 to TRBJ1-4, with 7 nucleotides matching TRBD1. Per germline, CDR1 SGHRS and CDR2 YFSETQ. The CDR3 runs 16 residues. The junction had 11 bases not matched to a gene; V was cut back by 4 bases and J by 5 bases. CDR3 DNA sequence: TGCGCCAGCAGCCAGCACCGGGACAGCGAGAATGAAAAACTGTTTTTT. Translated: CASSQHRDSENEKLFF.

This clonotype was found many times. CDR3 sequence: CASSSGQGAGYGYTF. Written as DNA, the CDR3 is TGTGCCAGCAGCTCCGGACAGGGGGCCGGCTATGGCTACACCTTC. The chain uses TRBV7-8 and TRBJ1-2, with 11 bases lining up with TRBD1. The V segment lost 4 bases and the J segment 4 bases; nucleotides outside the gene matches: 5. The germline V gene has CDR1 SGHVS and CDR2 FQNEAQ. This CDR3 is built from 15 residues.

This clonotype was observed at least ten times. The V and J genes are TRBV12-3 or TRBV12-4 and TRBJ2-7, with D possibly being TRBD1 (5 bases). The CDR3 runs to 14 residues. Trimming removed 2 bases at V and 6 bases at J, with 14 bases between. The CDR3 nucleotides read TGTGCCAGCAGTTTACTGTTGGGGCGGACCGAGCAGTACTTC. Its translation is CASSLLLGRTEQYF.

With regard to this clonotype: Germline is not matched at one junction end, which may reflect a read error. The rearrangement uses TRBV7-2 and TRBJ2-5; D possibly matches TRBD1 or TRBD2 (6 bases each). There are 21 residues in the CDR3. Germline V gene sequence: CDR1 SGHTA, CDR2 FQGNSA. The CDR3 DNA follows: TGTGCCAGCAGCTTAGGAGCCGAGTGGGGGGCGCAGGGTCCCCGACAAGGGACCCAGTACTTC. Its protein is CASSLGAEWGAQGPRQGTQYF.

The rearrangement links TRBV7-9 to TRBJ1-1; D call uncertain. The V end lost 4 bases, the J end lost 4 bases, and 13 bases lay between the germline ends. The CDR3 has 14 amino acids. Per germline, CDR1 SEHNR and CDR2 FQNEAQ (reference sequence). The CDR3 DNA sequence: TGTGCCAGCAGCTCCGCGGCGGGAGGCACTGAAGCTTTCTTT. This sequence encodes CASSSAAGGTEAFF.

The V and J genes are TRBV7-2 and TRBJ2-7; 9 nucleotides align to TRBD1. In germline, CDR1 is SGHTA, CDR2 FQGNSA. V dropped 5 bases and J dropped 0; count of bases not matched to a gene: 5. The CDR3 length is 15 residues. The CDR3 DNA reads as TGTGCCAGCAGCGGGAGACAGGGGGGCTCCTACGAGCAGTACTTC. Protein: CASSGRQGGSYEQYF.

The chain couples TRBV25-1 to TRBJ1-2; the D is unclear. V lost 4 bases to trimming and J lost 3 bases, with 15 bases between them. Germline V lookup: CDR1 MGHDK, CDR2 SYGVNS. The CDR3 runs to 15 residues. The CDR3 here is CASSGWAGKDYGYTF. CDR3 coding DNA: TGTGCCAGCAGTGGCTGGGCAGGAAAGGACTATGGCTACACCTTC.

This clonotype was observed at least ten times. The CDR3 loop reads CASSSDRGRETQYF. DNA of the CDR3: TGTGCCAGCAGCTCTGACAGGGGCAGAGAGACCCAGTACTTC. The gene calls are TRBV7-3 and TRBJ2-5; TRBD1 agrees at 8 bases. CDR1 and CDR2 (germline): SGHTA, FQGTGA. V shed 4 bases and J 4 bases; nucleotides not matched to a gene: 5. CDR3 length: 14 amino acids. Filled out from reference TRBV7-3 and TRBJ2-5, the complete variable domain reads GAGVSQTPSNKVTEKGKYVELRCDPISGHTALYWYRQSLGQGPEFLIYFQGTGAADDSGLPNDRFFAVRPEGSVSTLKIQRTERGDSAVYLCASSSDRGRETQYFGPGTRLLVL.

This clonotype was counted at least ten times. The rearrangement joins TRBV19 to TRBJ1-1; D might be TRBD1 (5 bases). CDR1 and CDR2 (germline): LNHDA, SQIVND (reference sequence). V was cut by 5 bases and J by 1 base, with 14 bases left in between. The CDR3 is 15 amino acids. The CDR3 bases are TGTGCCAGTAGTTGGGGGTCTGGAGGGAACACTGAAGCTTTCTTT. It translates to CASSWGSGGNTEAFF.

This clonotype was seen more than once but under ten times. V gene TRBV7-8 combines with J gene TRBJ1-4; a weak D match, TRBD1 (5 bases). The CDR3 contains 16 residues. The V gene's germline CDR1 is SGHVS and CDR2 FQNEAQ. Trimming took 5 bases from V and 0 from J, leaving 13 bases between them. The CDR3 nucleotides are TGTGCCAGCAGCGCTTACAGGAGATCAACTAATGAAAAACTGTTTTTT. It encodes CASSAYRRSTNEKLFF.

The chain has TRBV9 and TRBJ1-6, with 8 positions matching TRBD1. Trimming removed 0 bases from V and 5 bases from J; junction bases left unmatched: 4. Germline-derived CDR1 and CDR2 are SGDLS and YYNGEE. The CDR3 is made up of 16 amino acids. CDR3 nucleotides: TGTGCCAGCAGCGTAGAGCGGACAGGGCATAATTCACCCCTCCACTTT. This encodes CASSVERTGHNSPLHF.

Regarding this clonotype: A junction boundary mismatches the germline segment, possibly from a read error. The V call is TRBV10-3, the J call TRBJ1-5; no clear D. Germline CDR1 ENHRY, CDR2 SYGVKD. The CDR3 runs 17 residues. Written as DNA, the CDR3 is TGTGCCACCAGTGAATCAACCGGGCCGTGGAGCAATCAGCCCCAGCATTTT. Its protein is CATSESTGPWSNQPQHF.

This clonotype showed up just once. A much bigger clone sits one base away, suggesting this may be a read error. The chain joins TRBV7-9 to TRBJ1-6; tentatively, D is TRBD1 (5 bases). This CDR3 region has 15 residues. CDR1 and CDR2 from the germline V gene are SEHNR and FQNEAQ (reference sequence). This CDR3 reads CAGRPNRGINSPLHF. The DNA of the CDR3 is TGTGCCGGCAGGCCTAACCGGGGGATAAATTCACCCCTCCACTTT.

This clonotype has a handful of counts. The V and J genes are TRBV5-1 and TRBJ2-7, with D possibly TRBD1 on 6 matching bases. This CDR3 has 16 residues. Germline CDR1 reads SGHRS; CDR2 reads YFSETQ. V lost 1 base to trimming and J lost 3 bases, with 17 bases between them. CDR3 nucleotide sequence: TGCGCCAGCAGCTTGTCGAGGACAGTGGGTCTCTACGAGCAGTACTTC. Residues: CASSLSRTVGLYEQYF.

This clonotype showed up many times. J is TRBJ1-4 and V is TRBV5-8, with 7 bases identical to TRBD1. Unmatched junction bases numbered 6, after V lost 4 bases and J lost 6 bases. Germline V CDR1 and CDR2: SGHTS, YDEGEE. The CDR3 has 14 amino acids. CDR3: CASSRQGWDEKLFF. CDR3 bases: TGTGCCAGCAGCAGACAGGGCTGGGATGAAAAACTGTTTTTT.

This chain connects TRBV7-2 to TRBJ1-6; TRBD1 agrees at 7 bases. CDR1 is SGHTA and CDR2 is FQGNSA in the germline V gene. J gave up 0 bases and V 4 bases, and 6 bases lay outside the gene matches. The CDR3 runs to 17 residues. This CDR3 reads CASSSGQISSYNSPLHF. The DNA of the CDR3 is TGTGCCAGCAGCTCGGGACAGATCAGCTCCTATAATTCACCCCTCCACTTT.

This clonotype came up many times. The chain combines TRBV29-1 with TRBJ2-2; unclear D gene. CDR1 and CDR2 (germline): SQVTM, ANQGSEA. There are 13 residues in the CDR3. The V and J ends lost 1 base and 5 bases respectively, with 8 bases between them. This chain's CDR3 is CSVEGTQTGELFF. CDR3 DNA: TGCAGCGTTGAAGGTACCCAAACCGGGGAGCTGTTTTTT.

This clonotype was seen ten or more times. V gene TRBV13 combines with J gene TRBJ1-1; TRBD1 might be the D (5 bases). The ends were cut back, 5 bases at V and 1 base at J, with 14 bases in the middle. The CDR3 has 15 residues. The germline V gene encodes CDR1 PRHDT and CDR2 FYEKMQ (reference sequence). The DNA of the CDR3 is TGTGCCAGCAGCCCGCCCGGGACGGGGAACACTGAAGCTTTCTTT. Translating it yields CASSPPGTGNTEAFF.

This clonotype occurred many times. CDR3 region: CSAGLNYGYTF. CDR3 nucleotides: TGCAGTGCCGGGCTAAACTATGGCTACACCTTC. The V and J genes are TRBV29-1 and TRBJ1-2, with no clear D. CDR1 is SQVTM and CDR2 is ANQGSEA in the germline V gene. There are 11 residues in the CDR3.

This chain joins TRBV29-1 and TRBJ1-1; D is ambiguous. Trimming stripped 5 bases from V and 4 bases from J, with 2 bases between. The CDR3 spans 9 residues. Germline lookup yields CDR1 SQVTM and CDR2 ANQGSEA. The CDR3 DNA is TGCAGCGTTATCACTGAAGCTTTCTTT. Protein sequence: CSVITEAFF.

This clonotype has at least ten counts. CDR3 nucleotide sequence: TGTGCCAGCAGCTTAACCTTACAGGGGGAAGAGACCCAGTACTTC. This gives the protein CASSLTLQGEETQYF. The chain couples TRBV7-9 to TRBJ2-5; 8 positions agree with TRBD1. This CDR3 has 15 residues. V lost 2 bases and J lost 3; bases outside the gene matches: 5. Germline CDR1 SEHNR, CDR2 FQNEAQ (reference sequence).